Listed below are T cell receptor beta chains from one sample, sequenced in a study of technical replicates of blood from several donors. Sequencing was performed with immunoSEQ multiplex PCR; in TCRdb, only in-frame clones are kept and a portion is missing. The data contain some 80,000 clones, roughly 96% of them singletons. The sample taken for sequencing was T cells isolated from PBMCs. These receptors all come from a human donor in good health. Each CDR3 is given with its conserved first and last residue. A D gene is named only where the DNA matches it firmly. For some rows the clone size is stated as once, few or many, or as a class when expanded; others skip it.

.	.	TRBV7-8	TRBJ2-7	CASSLGSRGKKGEQYF	TGTGCCAGCAGCTTAGGGAGCAGGGGCAAGAAGGGGGAGCAGTACTTC
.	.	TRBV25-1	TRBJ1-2	CASSEAANYGYTF	TGTGCCAGCAGTGAAGCGGCCAACTATGGCTACACCTTC
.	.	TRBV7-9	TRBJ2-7	CASTLGDKQYF	TGTGCCAGCACCCTAGGGGACAAGCAGTACTTC
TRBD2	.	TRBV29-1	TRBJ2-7	CSVGGGGDYEQYF	TGCAGCGTTGGGGGGGGTGGAGACTACGAGCAGTACTTC
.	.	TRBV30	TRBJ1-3	CAGATGSSGNTIYF	TGTGCCGGAGCTACAGGGAGCTCTGGAAACACCATATATTTT
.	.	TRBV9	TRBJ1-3	CASSVGKKSSGNTIYF	TGTGCCAGCAGCGTAGGTAAAAAGAGCTCTGGAAACACCATATATTTT
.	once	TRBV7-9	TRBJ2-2	CASSSERSELFF	TGTGCCAGCAGCTCCGAGAGATCCGAGCTGTTTTTT
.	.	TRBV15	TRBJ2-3	CATSREGPDTQYF	TGTGCCACCAGCAGGGAGGGCCCAGATACGCAGTATTTT
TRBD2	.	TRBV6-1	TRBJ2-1	CASTEGLAAYNEQFF	TGTGCCAGCACCGAAGGACTAGCGGCTTACAATGAGCAGTTCTTC
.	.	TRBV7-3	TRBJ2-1	CASSLSGRNEQFF	TGTGCCAGCAGCCTTAGTGGTCGGAATGAGCAGTTCTTC
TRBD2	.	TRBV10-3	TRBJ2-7	CAISELAGAYEQYF	TGTGCCATCAGTGAACTAGCGGGTGCCTACGAGCAGTACTTC
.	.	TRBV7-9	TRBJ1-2	CASSYFEDYGYTF	TGTGCCAGCAGCTACTTTGAGGACTATGGCTACACCTTC
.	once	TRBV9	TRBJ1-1	CASSVGVSTEAFF	TGTGCCAGCAGCGTAGGAGTAAGCACTGAAGCTTTCTTT
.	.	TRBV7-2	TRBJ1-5	CASSLSRGSIQPQHF	TGTGCCAGCAGCTTGTCTCGGGGAAGCATTCAGCCCCAGCATTTT
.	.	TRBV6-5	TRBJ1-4	CASSYSMGSEKLFF	TGTGCCAGCAGTTACTCGATGGGGAGTGAAAAACTGTTTTTT
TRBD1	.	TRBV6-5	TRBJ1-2	CAGYSTGGVPSF	TGTGCCGGGTACTCTACAGGGGGCGTCCCTTCCTTC
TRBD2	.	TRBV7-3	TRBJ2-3	CASSPLAGTSTDTQYF	TGTGCCAGCAGCCCCTTAGCGGGAACTAGCACAGATACGCAGTATTTT
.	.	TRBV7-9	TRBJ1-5	CASGHNQGIGNQPQHF	TGTGCCAGCGGGCACAACCAGGGTATCGGCAATCAGCCCCAGCATTTT
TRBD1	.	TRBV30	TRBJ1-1	CAWNRGHGTEAFF	TGTGCCTGGAACAGGGGGCATGGGACTGAAGCTTTCTTT
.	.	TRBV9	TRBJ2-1	CASSSTGGDYNEQFF	TGTGCCAGCAGCTCTACGGGCGGGGATTACAATGAGCAGTTCTTC
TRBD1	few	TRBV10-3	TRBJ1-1	CAISESPTGTDTEAFF	TGTGCCATCAGTGAGTCCCCGACAGGGACGGACACTGAAGCTTTCTTT
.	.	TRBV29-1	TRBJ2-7	CSVEVRAYEQYF	TGCAGCGTTGAAGTCAGGGCCTACGAGCAGTACTTC
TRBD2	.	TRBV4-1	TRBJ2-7	CASSQGGLAVYEQYF	TGCGCCAGCAGCCAGGGGGGACTAGCGGTCTACGAGCAGTACTTC
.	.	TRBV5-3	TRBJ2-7	CARSPLFIPAYEQYF	TGTGCCAGAAGCCCACTCTTTATCCCTGCCTACGAGCAGTACTTC
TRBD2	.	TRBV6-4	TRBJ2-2	CASRASGSEYTGELFF	TGTGCCAGCAGGGCTAGCGGGAGCGAGTACACCGGGGAGCTGTTTTTT
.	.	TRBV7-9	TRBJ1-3	CASSSSRRSGNTIYF	TGTGCCAGCAGCTCTAGTAGGCGCTCTGGAAACACCATATATTTT
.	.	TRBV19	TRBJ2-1	CASSKQGTSDNEQFF	TGTGCCAGTAGCAAACAGGGGACTTCCGACAATGAGCAGTTCTTC
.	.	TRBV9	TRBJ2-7	CASSPGQYEQYF	TGTGCCAGCAGTCCTGGACAGTACGAGCAGTACTTC
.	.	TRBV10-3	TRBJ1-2	CAIETGANYGYTF	TGTGCCATCGAGACAGGAGCTAACTATGGCTACACCTTC
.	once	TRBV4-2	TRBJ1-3	CASSQASGNTIYF	TGTGCCAGCAGCCAAGCTTCTGGAAACACCATATATTTT
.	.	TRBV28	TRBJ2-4	CASSSTTGVNIQYF	TGTGCCAGCAGTTCTACGACAGGAGTAAACATTCAGTACTTC
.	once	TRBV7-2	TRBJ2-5	CASSLDGGGRKTQYF	TGTGCCAGCAGCTTAGACGGGGGTGGTAGAAAGACCCAGTACTTC
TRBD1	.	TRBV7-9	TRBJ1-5	CASSLIRTGGKGGNQPQHF	TGTGCCAGCAGCTTAATTAGGACAGGGGGCAAGGGTGGCAATCAGCCCCAGCATTTT
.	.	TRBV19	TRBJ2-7	CASSIEAGGYEQYF	TGTGCCAGTAGTATAGAGGCCGGGGGCTACGAGCAGTACTTC
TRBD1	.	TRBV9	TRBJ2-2	CASSSGGGQSFTGELFF	TGTGCCAGCAGCTCAGGTGGGGGACAGAGCTTCACCGGGGAGCTGTTTTTT
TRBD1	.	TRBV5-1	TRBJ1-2	CASSLYWDRAWGYTF	TGCGCCAGCAGCTTATACTGGGACAGGGCATGGGGCTACACCTTC
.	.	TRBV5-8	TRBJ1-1	CASSVWTAEVFF	TGTGCCAGCAGCGTATGGACAGCGGAGGTTTTCTTT
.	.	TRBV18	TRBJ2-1	CASSPPAETYNEQFF	TGTGCCAGCTCACCACCGGCGGAAACCTACAATGAGCAGTTCTTC
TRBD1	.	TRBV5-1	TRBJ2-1	CASSLWDRGVDEQFF	TGCGCCAGCAGTCTTTGGGACAGGGGGGTCGATGAGCAGTTCTTC
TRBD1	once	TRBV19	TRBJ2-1	CASSLTGAYNEQFF	TGTGCCAGTAGTTTGACAGGGGCTTACAATGAGCAGTTCTTC
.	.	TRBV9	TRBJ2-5	CASSVSSVGVAETQYF	TGTGCCAGCAGCGTATCTAGCGTTGGGGTGGCAGAGACCCAGTACTTC
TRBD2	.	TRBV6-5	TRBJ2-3	CASSYGPGTSLQYF	TGTGCCAGCAGTTACGGCCCCGGGACTAGCCTGCAGTATTTT
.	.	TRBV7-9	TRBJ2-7	CASSLFQVDEQYF	TGTGCCAGCAGCTTATTTCAGGTCGACGAGCAGTACTTC
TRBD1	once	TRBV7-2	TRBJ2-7	CASSLSRDRGREQYF	TGTGCCAGCAGCTTAAGCCGGGACAGGGGTCGCGAGCAGTACTTC
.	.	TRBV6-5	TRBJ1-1	CASSYDTYTEAFF	TGTGCCAGCAGTTATGACACCTACACTGAAGCTTTCTTT
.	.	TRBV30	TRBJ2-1	CAWRSLGHGTSEQFF	TGTGCCTGGAGGTCACTGGGACACGGCACGAGTGAGCAGTTCTTC
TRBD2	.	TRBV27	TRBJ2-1	CASSSLAGESNEQFF	TGTGCCAGCAGTTCACTAGCGGGAGAGTCAAATGAGCAGTTCTTC